What follows describes a single T cell receptor (beta chain). This entry comes from a study of cytomegalovirus exposure and HLA in healthy donors. The PCR ran on 60 Vbeta and 13 Jbeta primers. The repertoire was sequenced with immunoSEQ multiplex PCR; TCRdb's copy has only in-frame clones and lacks some. The repertoire has about 200,000 clones, 65% to 80% of them found once; the top ten carry roughly 16%. V lost 3 bases to trimming and J lost 0 bases; unmatched junction nucleotides: 3. The V gene's germline CDR1 is SGHRS and CDR2 YFSETQ. CDR3 length: 15 residues. The sample comprised PBMCs. V usage is TRBV5-1 and J usage is TRBJ2-3, with TRBD1 identical over 8 bases. The TCR comes from a man aged 40-49 years in good health and CMV-seronegative. The CDR3 spells CASSSRTGSTDTQYF. CDR3 nucleotides: TGCGCCAGCAGCTCTCGGACAGGGAGCACAGATACGCAGTATTTT.